This T cell receptor (beta chain) was observed in a study of shared clonotypes between healthy human individuals (dated by TCRdb to the early 2020s). Background for the entire study: The cohort included three men and a couple of women between 18 and 49 years of age. For each donor, CD4 naive and CD4 memory were each run on three plates, CD8 naive on two plates, and CD8 memory on one plate. The study deeply sequenced blood TCR repertoires of about 5 healthy adults to estimate repertoire size and the extent of clonotype sharing between individuals. Different laboratories and diverse techniques were used to prepare libraries and sequence TCR repertoires, to increase sequencing depth and limit assay-specific biases. Per donor, leukapheresis produced somewhere between about 0.85 and 8.9 billion PBMCs.

Study-wide findings and limitations: Across four donors, 4.5% to 6.5% of naive CD4, roughly 3.5% of naive CD8, 2.3% of memory CD4, and over 0.35% of memory CD8 clonotypes were shared. Pairwise subsampling led to the expectation that sequencing depth would affect the degree of clonotype sharing among donors. Only blood was sampled, and tissue TCR repertoires likely differ from those in blood. Compared with non-shared clonotypes, clonotypes shared by all four sorted-subset donors had higher generation probabilities. Naive subsets generally had larger estimated clonotype richness than memory subsets. The small number of donors limited the genetic and exposure-history diversity represented. Incomplete sequencing was indicated by rarefaction of sorted-subset datasets, despite the large sequencing depth.

CD8 naive samples were CD45RO-negative cells positively selected for CCR7, giving a CD45RA+CCR7+ population that excluded TemRA cells. Healthy HIV-negative adults with no recently reported acute infections or vaccinations were included as donors. Every donor was a Caucasian adult living in Nashville, Tennessee, USA. Blood was obtained by leukapheresis, after which PBMCs were separated by Ficoll-Histopaque density gradient centrifugation and cryopreserved in liquid nitrogen vapor phase. Analytical flow cytometry was used to check the purity and quantity of every magnetically sorted T cell population. From each sorted fraction, genomic DNA was isolated and quantified by UV absorbance on a Nanodrop 2000c. V is reduced by 3 bases and J by 4 bases, leaving a spacing of 12 bases between them. The CDR3 measures 15 amino acids from cysteine to phenylalanine. Of all the DNA, just the CDR3 is kept, 45 bases in frame from base 1. CDR1 and CDR2 are drawn from the germline V gene (reference sequence): LNHNV, YYDKDF.

This clone was observed once. No cognate antigen has been identified for it. One base away there is no much larger clone; base qualities are not given. TCR CDR3 regions were amplified from genomic DNA by multiplex PCR using the deep immunoSEQ assay. Genomic DNA extracted from each cell subset was distributed evenly over all wells of several immunoSEQ 96-well plates, and each plate served as one replicate. For sorted subsets, each replicate PCR was loaded with roughly 200 ng genomic DNA, equivalent to about 30,000 T cell genomes. Purified libraries were quantified with a Qubit 3.0 fluorometer, sized on a Bioanalyzer 2100, and re-quantified with the KAPA Library Quantification kit. Every immunoSEQ 96-well plate was sequenced on a dedicated single-read 150-cycle Illumina NextSeq 550 flow cell. Per the authors' processing: Because only junctional sequences without quality scores were contained in the immunoSEQ output, filtering matching that applied to full-length reads could not be performed. Sequences were annotated with PyIR, a Python wrapper for IgBLAST v1.9, using IMGT germline references to assign V/J genes and CDR3. Any read was removed if the V/J assignment was weak (E-value above 1e-6), the CDR3 was missing, or the read contained stop codons, out-of-frame junctions, or ambiguous translated residues. A V3J clonotype was defined by an identical inferred V gene, J gene, and CDR3 amino acid sequence. Percentage overlap between repertoires was computed as shared unique clonotypes divided by the size of the smaller repertoire. Richness of each repertoire was evaluated using RTK rarefaction, the Chao1 estimator, and Recon v2.1 estimates of unobserved clonotypes. Generation probabilities were computed with OLGA for all TCRbeta clonotypes obtained by the gDNA method from a few donors. TCRdb re-hosts the immuneACCESS table, in-frame sequences only. Its copies lack some clones; in the studies checked, an unresolved V gene accounts for under half of them, and the cause for the rest is not known. V and J calls plus clone size are reproduced from that table; the DNA served to infer D and trimming. The sample has 650,000 to 800,000 clones on record, around 92% of them singletons. About a quarter of the sample belongs to the ten largest clones.

This receptor was obtained from a man aged 25-40 years in good health. The receptor chain draws on TRBV15 and TRBJ2-2; the D gene remains uncertain. The sequenced material came from naive CD8+ T cells sorted from blood. The sample's cell subset or site, from its label and the paper: CD45RA+CCR7+. The DNA sequence reads TGTGCCACCAGCAGTCGGGCCCCGGGCACCGGGGAGCTGTTTTTT. Translated, this gives CATSSRAPGTGELFF.